These 16 T cell receptor beta chains originate from one sample sequenced in a study of T cell responses to AZD1222 COVID-19 vaccine. Some clones are missing from TCRdb's copy, which holds only in-frame ones; the method was immunoSEQ multiplex PCR. The sample has about 160,000 clones, over 75% seen once. The specimen comprised peripheral blood, sampled 28 days after the second AZD1222 dose. These receptors all come from an adult who received the AZD1222 COVID-19 vaccine.

The chain recombines TRBV6-5 with TRBJ2-3; tentatively, D is TRBD2 (6 bases). The germline V gene encodes CDR1 MNHEY and CDR2 SVGAGI. Trimming shortened V by 7 bases and J by 8 bases, and 22 bases separated the two germline ends. The CDR3 contains 15 residues. In DNA form, the CDR3 reads TGTGCCAGCATGGTCATGGCGGGGAGAGATGGTACGCAGTATTTT. Translation: CASMVMAGRDGTQYF.

V and J are TRBV5-6 and TRBJ1-3, with 8 bases matching TRBD1. The CDR3 loop spans 15 amino acids. Germline trimming cut 2 bases from V and 4 bases from J; bases unmatched to any gene: 5. Per germline, CDR1 SGHDT and CDR2 YYEEEE. The CDR3 sequence is CASSFRGRTGNTIYF. In DNA, the CDR3 is TGTGCCAGCAGCTTCAGGGGGCGTACCGGAAACACCATATATTTT. Full variable domain (remainder filled in from reference TRBV5-6 and TRBJ1-3): DAGVTQSPTHLIKTRGQQVTLRCSPKSGHDTVSWYQQALGQGPQFIFQYYEEEERQRGNFPDRFSGHQFPNYSSELNVNALLLGDSALYLCASSFRGRTGNTIYFGEGSWLTVV.

The chain recombines TRBV3-1 (or the pseudogene TRBV3-2) with TRBJ1-5; possible D gene TRBD1, 6 bases. Trimming shortened V by 0 bases and J by 3 bases, and 15 bases separated the two germline ends. The CDR3 extends over 17 amino acids. Germline V lookup: CDR1 LGHDT, CDR2 YNNKEL (reference sequence). The CDR3 here is CASSQDFPGVPNQPQHF. For the CDR3, the DNA is TGTGCCAGCAGCCAAGATTTCCCAGGGGTCCCCAATCAGCCCCAGCATTTT.

The rearrangement uses TRBV5-1 and TRBJ2-7; D gene ambiguous. This CDR3 contains 14 residues. With 1 base removed from V and 2 bases from J, the gap between germline ends came to 10 bases. The germline gives CDR1 SGHRS, CDR2 YFSETQ. The CDR3 loop is CASSLSPLAYEQYF. The CDR3 nucleotides read TGCGCCAGCAGCTTGAGTCCTCTGGCCTACGAGCAGTACTTC.

The chain couples TRBV27 to TRBJ2-5; 10 positions match TRBD1. The CDR3 totals 15 residues. With V trimmed by 4 bases and J by 5 bases, 7 bases remained unmatched. CDR1 is MNHEY, CDR2 SMNVEV, per germline (reference sequence). The CDR3 region is CASSWRQGAWETQYF. The CDR3 coding sequence is TGTGCCAGCAGTTGGAGACAGGGGGCATGGGAGACCCAGTACTTC.

The chain joins TRBV6-1 to TRBJ2-6, with D unclear. The CDR3 contains 15 residues. The V gene's germline CDR1 is MNHNS and CDR2 SASEGT. V shed 1 base and J shed 0 bases, with 4 bases lying between them. DNA of the CDR3: TGTGCCAGCAGTGAAGGAAGCTCTGGGGCCAACGTCCTGACTTTC. Translation: CASSEGSSGANVLTF.

This clone was picked up one time. The chain couples TRBV2 to TRBJ2-1; D is perhaps TRBD2 (6 bases). Germline V gives CDR1 SNHLY, CDR2 FYNNEI. This CDR3 comprises 15 residues. V lost 8 bases and J 8 bases, leaving 22 bases between the germline ends. As DNA, the CDR3 is TGTGCCAGCGCGGATGGAGAACTAGCCCGGTATGAGCAGTTCTTC. Its protein product is CASADGELARYEQFF.

The CDR3 DNA follows: TGCGCCAGCAGCTCTAGCGGGGGCTCCTACGAGCAGTACTTC. Its translation is CASSSSGGSYEQYF. The chain carries TRBV5-1 and TRBJ2-7; 10 bases fit TRBD2. This CDR3 contains 14 residues. J was trimmed by 0 bases and V by 3 bases; bases with no gene match: 0. Germline V gene sequence: CDR1 SGHRS, CDR2 YFSETQ.

This clone was found a few times. The V and J genes are TRBV6-5 and TRBJ1-2, with 7 positions matching TRBD1. The CDR3 runs 15 residues. V lost 2 bases to trimming and J lost 4 bases; unmatched junction nucleotides: 7. In germline, CDR1 is MNHEY, CDR2 SVGAGI. Here the CDR3 DNA reads TGTGCCAGCAGTTACGAAAGGACAGGTGGCTATGGCTACACCTTC. Translated, it gives CASSYERTGGYGYTF.

The chain is built from TRBV10-2 and TRBJ2-3, with D perhaps matching TRBD2 (5 bases). The CDR3 runs 13 residues. V was clipped by 4 bases and J by 3 bases, with 8 bases between them. Germline V CDR1 and CDR2: WSHSY, SAAADI. The CDR3 loop is CASSAPGTDTQYF. The CDR3 DNA is TGCGCCAGCAGTGCCCCGGGGACAGATACGCAGTATTTT.

The V and J genes are TRBV11-3 and TRBJ1-1, with 10 bases lining up with TRBD1. CDR3 size: 15 residues. V lost 5 bases and J lost 5; bases outside the gene matches: 8. Per the germline V gene, CDR1 is SGHNT and CDR2 is YENEEA. The CDR3 here is CASSLGGTGETEAFF. CDR3 DNA sequence: TGTGCCAGCAGCCTAGGGGGGACAGGGGAAACTGAAGCTTTCTTT.

V gene TRBV5-6 combines with J gene TRBJ2-2, with D possibly TRBD1 on 5 matching bases. V was clipped by 4 bases and J by 0 bases, with 7 bases between them. CDR3 length: 14 residues. Per the germline V gene, CDR1 is SGHDT and CDR2 is YYEEEE. CDR3 in DNA: TGTGCCAGCAGCCCCAGGGCGAACACCGGGGAGCTGTTTTTT. Its protein product is CASSPRANTGELFF.

The J gene is TRBJ1-6, the V gene TRBV7-9; perhaps TRBD1 as D (6 bases). The germline gives CDR1 SEHNR, CDR2 FQNEAQ (reference sequence). The CDR3 contains 17 residues. Deletions cut 4 bases from V and 6 bases from J, with 19 bases between. CDR3 in amino acids: CASSSANRDIFNSPLHF. The CDR3 bases are TGTGCCAGCAGCTCAGCAAACCGGGACATCTTTAATTCACCCCTCCACTTT. The whole variable domain, remainder taken from reference TRBV7-9 and TRBJ1-6, is DTGVSQNPRHKITKRGQNVTFRCDPISEHNRLYWYRQTLGQGPEFLTYFQNEAQLEKSRLLSDRFSAERPKGSFSTLEIQRTEQGDSAMYLCASSSANRDIFNSPLHFGNGTRLTVT.

This clone has a single count. The V and J genes are TRBV6-5 and TRBJ1-1; 8 bases fit TRBD1. Trimming cost V 5 bases and J 11 bases; bases outside gene matches: 10. Per germline, CDR1 MNHEY and CDR2 SVGAGI. The CDR3 runs to 13 residues. In DNA form, the CDR3 reads TGTGCCAGCAGTCCCCGGACAGGGAATGGGGCTTTCTTT. It is translated as CASSPRTGNGAFF.

To note about this clone: Relative to the germline gene, one junction end is altered; a read error may explain this. V and J are TRBV6-5 and TRBJ1-1, with a possible D match to TRBD1 (6 bases). Germline V lookup: CDR1 MNHEY, CDR2 SVGAGI. This CDR3 contains 13 residues. CDR3 in amino acids: CASSQSQGTWFLF. The CDR3 DNA reads TGTGCCAGCAGTCAATCACAGGGTACCTGGTTCCTCTTT.

The chain recombines TRBV6-5 with TRBJ1-5; D is perhaps TRBD1 (6 bases). Per germline, CDR1 MNHEY and CDR2 SVGAGI. The ends were cut back, 2 bases at V and 3 bases at J, with 14 bases in the middle. CDR3 size: 16 residues. CDR3 sequence (DNA): TGTGCCAGCAGTTACCGGGGAGGGGGGACCAATCAGCCCCAGCATTTT. This gives the protein CASSYRGGGTNQPQHF.